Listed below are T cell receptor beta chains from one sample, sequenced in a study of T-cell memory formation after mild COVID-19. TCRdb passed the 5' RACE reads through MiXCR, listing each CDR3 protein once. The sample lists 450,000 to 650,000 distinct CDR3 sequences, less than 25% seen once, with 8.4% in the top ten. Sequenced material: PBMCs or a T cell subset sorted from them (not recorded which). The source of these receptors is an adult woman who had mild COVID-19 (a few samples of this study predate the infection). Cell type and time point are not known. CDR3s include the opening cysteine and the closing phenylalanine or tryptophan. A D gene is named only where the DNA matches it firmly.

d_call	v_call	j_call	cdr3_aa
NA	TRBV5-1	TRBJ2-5	CASSLAGGIVETQYF
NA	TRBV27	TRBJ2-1	CASRELGSYNEQFF
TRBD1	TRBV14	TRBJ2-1	CASSLRDRGRVEQFF
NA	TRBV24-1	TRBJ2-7	CATSDSIKSSYEQYF
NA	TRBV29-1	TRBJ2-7	CSVGGSAYEQYF
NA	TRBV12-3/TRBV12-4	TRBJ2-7	CASTKDIRYEQYF
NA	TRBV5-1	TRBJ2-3	CASSIRTGSSTDTQYF
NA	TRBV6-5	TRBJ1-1	CASSHPGGGPNTEAFF
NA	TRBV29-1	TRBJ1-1	CSSVMVGEAFF
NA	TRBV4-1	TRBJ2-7	CASSQGQVSSYEQYF
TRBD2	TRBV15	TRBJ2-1	CATSRGDNEQFF
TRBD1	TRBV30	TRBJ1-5	CAWSAGGYQPQHF
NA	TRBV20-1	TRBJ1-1	CSARLGGPLRTEAFF
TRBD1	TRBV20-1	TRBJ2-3	CSASSLDRAFDTQYF
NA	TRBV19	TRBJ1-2	CASSSRRYGYTF
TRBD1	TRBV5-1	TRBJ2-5	CASTTGTGQETQYF
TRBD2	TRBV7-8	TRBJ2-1	CASSLVGLAPSSYNEQFF
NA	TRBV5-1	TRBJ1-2	CASSSETSNSYGYTF
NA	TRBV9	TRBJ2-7	CASSVTGGDEQYF
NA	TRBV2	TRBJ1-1	CASTRTRGENTEAFF
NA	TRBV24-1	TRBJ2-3	CATSKAASTDTQYF
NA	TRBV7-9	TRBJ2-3	CASSLARSPTDTQYF
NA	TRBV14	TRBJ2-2	CASSQDRWYTGELFF
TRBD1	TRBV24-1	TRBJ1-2	CATSELGRQGAYYGYTF
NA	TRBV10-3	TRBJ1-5	CAITPDINQPQHF
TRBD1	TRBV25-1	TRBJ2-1	CASSDPGTGGNEQFF
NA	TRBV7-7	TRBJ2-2	CASSPSGGRTSGELFF
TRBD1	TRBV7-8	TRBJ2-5	CASSAYRGAETQYF
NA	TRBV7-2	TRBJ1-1	CASSWTGTPNTEAFF
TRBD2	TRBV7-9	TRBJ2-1	CASSASLSGGYYNEQFF
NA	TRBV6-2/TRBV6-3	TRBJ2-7	CASSYNRLDEQYF
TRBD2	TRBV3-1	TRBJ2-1	CASSSKTSPTEQFF
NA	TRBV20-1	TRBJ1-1	CSASPAAEAFF
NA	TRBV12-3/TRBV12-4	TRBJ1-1	CASSAGPTLNTEAFF
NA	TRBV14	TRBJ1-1	CASSHVQGSGTFF
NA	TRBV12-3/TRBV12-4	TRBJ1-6	CAIRTGSSYNSPLHF
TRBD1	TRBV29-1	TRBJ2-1	CSVGRTGDNEQFF
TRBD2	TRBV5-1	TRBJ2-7	CASNRGWEGLPYEQYF
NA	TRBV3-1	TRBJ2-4	CASSGRGTLAKNIQYF
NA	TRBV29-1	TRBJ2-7	CSVSNNEQYF
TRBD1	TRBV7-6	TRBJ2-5	CASSLAWQGEETQYF
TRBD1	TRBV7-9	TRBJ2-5	CASRPNPGTGEETQYF
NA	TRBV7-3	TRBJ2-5	CASSLTRGKTQYF
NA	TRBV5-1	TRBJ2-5	CASSLESGWMDQETQYF
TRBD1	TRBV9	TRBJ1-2	CASSVGQATNYGYTF
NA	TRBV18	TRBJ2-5	CASSPPLRVKETQYF
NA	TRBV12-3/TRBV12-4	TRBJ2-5	CASSFRGETQYF
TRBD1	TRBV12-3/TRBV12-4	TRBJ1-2	CATSGGANYGYTF
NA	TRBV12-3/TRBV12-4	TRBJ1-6	CASSLVAASSPLHF
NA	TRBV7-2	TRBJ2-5	CASSLGITAQETQYF